This is a list of T cell receptor beta chains from one sample in a study of blood T cell repertoires in COVID-19. The table came from immunoSEQ multiplex PCR; TCRdb's copy has only in-frame clones and leaves some out. The table lists hundreds of thousands of clones, about 89% of them singletons, with about 8.2% in the top ten. The material sequenced was peripheral blood. The source of these receptors is a woman between 45 and 65 years old with COVID-19, enrolled during active disease. Both conserved end residues are part of each CDR3. Fields, in order: clone size, V gene, D gene, J gene, CDR3 DNA, CDR3 protein. D genes are given only for firm matches. Clone sizes are given selectively: once, few, many, or a class where the clone is expanded.

>-|TRBV28|TRBD1|TRBJ1-1
TGTGCCAGCAGGGAACAGGGGGCGATTGAAGCTTTCTTT
CASREQGAIEAFF
>-|TRBV10-2|TRBD2|TRBJ2-5
TGCGCCAGCAGGAATGGACTAGAGGAGACCCAGTACTTC
CASRNGLEETQYF
>-|TRBV24-1|-|TRBJ1-1
TGTGCCACCAGTGATCACGCAACAGGGAACACTGAAGCTTTCTTT
CATSDHATGNTEAFF
>-|TRBV7-9|-|TRBJ2-1
TGTGCCAGCAGCCCTAGGTCCCCTGGGTTCTACAATGAGCAGTTCTTC
CASSPRSPGFYNEQFF
>once|TRBV9|-|TRBJ2-3
TGTGCCAGCAGCGCTGTGGCATCAGGGGGCACAGATACGCAGTATTTT
CASSAVASGGTDTQYF
>-|TRBV5-8|-|TRBJ2-4
TGTGCCAGCAGCTCGCCTTATACAGGGCCGGTCAAGCTTCAGTACTTC
CASSSPYTGPVKLQYF
>-|TRBV29-1|-|TRBJ1-2
TGCAGCGTTGAAGACAGGCCTGGTGGCTACACCTTC
CSVEDRPGGYTF
>-|TRBV25-1|-|TRBJ2-1
TGTGCCAGCAGTGTAGGAGTTGAGCAGTTCTTC
CASSVGVEQFF
>-|TRBV19|-|TRBJ2-6
TGTGCCAGTAGTGCACAGGGTAGCTCTGGGGCCAACGTCCTGACTTTC
CASSAQGSSGANVLTF
>-|TRBV27|TRBD1|TRBJ1-2
TGTGCCAGCAGCGCCAGACAGGGGAACTATGGCTACACCTTC
CASSARQGNYGYTF
>-|TRBV28|-|TRBJ1-2
TGTGCCAGCAGTTTGGCGGGATATGGCTACACCTTC
CASSLAGYGYTF
>-|TRBV2|TRBD2|TRBJ2-3
TGTGCCAGCAGAGCGGGGGGGCTGGAGTATTTT
CASRAGGLEYF
>-|TRBV9|-|TRBJ1-5
TGTGCCAGCAGCCAGGCTGGGAATCAGCCCCAGCATTTT
CASSQAGNQPQHF
>-|TRBV6-5|TRBD1|TRBJ2-1
TGTGCCAGCAGCGCGGGACAGGTCTACAATGAGCAGTTCTTC
CASSAGQVYNEQFF
>-|TRBV9|-|TRBJ1-2
TGTGCCAGCAGCGGAGGGGGGGGAGCTAACTATGGCTACACCTTC
CASSGGGGANYGYTF
>-|TRBV29-1|TRBD1|TRBJ2-1
TGCAGCATCCACAGGGGTAACTACAATGAGCAGTTCTTC
CSIHRGNYNEQFF
>-|TRBV27|TRBD2|TRBJ2-3
TGTGCCAGCAGTTTGGAAGCGGGGGCCCCAACAGATACGCAGTATTTT
CASSLEAGAPTDTQYF
>-|TRBV7-7|-|TRBJ2-5
TGTGCCAGCAGCGCGGGACTAGCAGGGGGCGAGACCCAGTACTTC
CASSAGLAGGETQYF
>-|TRBV7-9|-|TRBJ2-2
TGTGCCAGCAGCCCTAGTACGAACACCGGGGAGCTGTTTTTT
CASSPSTNTGELFF
>-|TRBV30|TRBD2|TRBJ2-5
TGTGCCTGGAGTAGCGGGGCGGAGACCCAGTACTTC
CAWSSGAETQYF
>-|TRBV5-4|-|TRBJ2-2
TGTGCCCTCAGTGGGCCCACGACCGGGGAGCTGTTTTTT
CALSGPTTGELFF
>once|TRBV2|-|TRBJ1-2
TGTGCCAGCAGTGAGGGAGGTGAAGGGGCTAACTATGGCTACACCTTC
CASSEGGEGANYGYTF
>-|TRBV10-3|-|TRBJ1-6
TGTGCCATCAATCAGGGGATCGGTTCACCCCTCCACTTT
CAINQGIGSPLHF
>-|TRBV6-6|-|TRBJ1-4
TGTGCCAGCAGTATACAGATCAATGAAAAACTGTTTTTT
CASSIQINEKLFF
>-|TRBV29-1|TRBD1|TRBJ1-5
TGCAGCGTTGACGAGACAGGGGGCGGTCAGCCCCAGCATTTT
CSVDETGGGQPQHF
>-|TRBV5-8|TRBD1|TRBJ1-4
TGTGCCAGCAGCCGGGACAGCCGGGATGAAAAACTGTTTTTT
CASSRDSRDEKLFF
>-|TRBV6-1|-|TRBJ1-2
TGTGCCAGCAGTGACCCTGGGGGGGTAGACTATGGCTACACCTTC
CASSDPGGVDYGYTF
>-|TRBV30|-|TRBJ1-2
TGTGCCACCCCAGGGGACGGTTATGGCTACACCTTC
CATPGDGYGYTF
>-|TRBV4-1|-|TRBJ1-1
TGCGCCAGCAGCCAAGAATGGAGCATAATGAACACTGAAGCTTTCTTT
CASSQEWSIMNTEAFF
>-|TRBV30|-|TRBJ1-1
TGTGCCTGGAGTGGAGAGCTTGAAGCTTTCTTT
CAWSGELEAFF
>-|TRBV2|TRBD1|TRBJ2-7
TGTGCCAGCCGCGAGCAGACAGGGGCGGACGAGCAGTACTTC
CASREQTGADEQYF
>-|TRBV24-1|-|TRBJ1-2
TGTGCCCCATCATCGACTAGGGATGACTATGGCTACACCTTC
CAPSSTRDDYGYTF
>once|TRBV18|-|TRBJ1-5
TGTGCCAGCTCACCAACGGGTCAGCCCCAGCATTTT
CASSPTGQPQHF
>-|TRBV19|-|TRBJ1-2
TGTGCCAGTAGTACCGTGAGAGGGTGGGACTATGGCTACACCTTC
CASSTVRGWDYGYTF
>-|TRBV5-3|TRBD1|TRBJ1-2
TGTGCCAGAAGCTCGGGACAGAAATTTCACTATGGCTACACCTTC
CARSSGQKFHYGYTF
>-|TRBV4-1|-|TRBJ2-3
TGCGCCAGCAGCCAACAGACTAGTAGGGATACGCAGTATTTT
CASSQQTSRDTQYF
>-|TRBV6-4|-|TRBJ2-1
TGTGCCAGCAGTGACTCCCCCCAGGTACCTGAGCAGTTCTTC
CASSDSPQVPEQFF
>once|TRBV28|TRBD2|TRBJ2-7
TGTGCCAGCAGTTTGGGGGGGAACTCCTACGAGCAGTACTTC
CASSLGGNSYEQYF
>once|TRBV20-1|-|TRBJ1-5
TGCAGTGCTCTTCAGGGATCAGCCCAGCATTTT
CSALQGSAQHF
>-|TRBV9|-|TRBJ1-6
TGTGCCAGCAGCGCCGAGGCGAGCTCCTATAATTCACCCCTCCACTTT
CASSAEASSYNSPLHF
>few|TRBV29-1|-|TRBJ2-7
TGCAGCGTTGCAGGGGTCATCGATGACGAGCAGTACTTC
CSVAGVIDDEQYF
>once|TRBV28|-|TRBJ1-2
TGTGCCAGCAGCCCTCCTAGCCGCTTTAACTATGGCTACACCTTC
CASSPPSRFNYGYTF